This note documents a single TCR beta chain sequence. Its antigen is unknown. The sample comes from a study of cytomegalovirus exposure and HLA in healthy donors. Study-level results: Among TCR beta chains of equal frequency, HLA-associated ones were more clonally expanded in a later analysis.

Primers: 60 Vbeta forward and 13 Jbeta reverse. TCRdb's copy holds only in-frame clones and misses some; the assay was immunoSEQ multiplex PCR. In all, the sample yields about 41,000 clones. CDR1 and CDR2 (germline): LNHDA, SQIVND (reference sequence). The CDR3 has 14 amino acids. Trimming took off 1 base at V and 2 bases at J, with 8 bases between the two ends. This chain connects TRBV19 to TRBJ2-5, with no clear D. The source material was PBMCs. The receptor was derived from a man younger than 40 in good health and CMV-seronegative. The DNA of the CDR3 is TGTGCCAGTAGTATAGTTGGCTTTCAAGAGACCCAGTACTTC. It is translated as CASSIVGFQETQYF. The whole variable domain, filled in from reference TRBV19 and TRBJ2-5, reads DGGITQSPKYLFRKEGQNVTLSCEQNLNHDAMYWYRQDPGQGLRLIYYSQIVNDFQKGDIAEGYSVSREKKESFPLTVTSAQKNPTAFYLCASSIVGFQETQYFGPGTRLLVL.